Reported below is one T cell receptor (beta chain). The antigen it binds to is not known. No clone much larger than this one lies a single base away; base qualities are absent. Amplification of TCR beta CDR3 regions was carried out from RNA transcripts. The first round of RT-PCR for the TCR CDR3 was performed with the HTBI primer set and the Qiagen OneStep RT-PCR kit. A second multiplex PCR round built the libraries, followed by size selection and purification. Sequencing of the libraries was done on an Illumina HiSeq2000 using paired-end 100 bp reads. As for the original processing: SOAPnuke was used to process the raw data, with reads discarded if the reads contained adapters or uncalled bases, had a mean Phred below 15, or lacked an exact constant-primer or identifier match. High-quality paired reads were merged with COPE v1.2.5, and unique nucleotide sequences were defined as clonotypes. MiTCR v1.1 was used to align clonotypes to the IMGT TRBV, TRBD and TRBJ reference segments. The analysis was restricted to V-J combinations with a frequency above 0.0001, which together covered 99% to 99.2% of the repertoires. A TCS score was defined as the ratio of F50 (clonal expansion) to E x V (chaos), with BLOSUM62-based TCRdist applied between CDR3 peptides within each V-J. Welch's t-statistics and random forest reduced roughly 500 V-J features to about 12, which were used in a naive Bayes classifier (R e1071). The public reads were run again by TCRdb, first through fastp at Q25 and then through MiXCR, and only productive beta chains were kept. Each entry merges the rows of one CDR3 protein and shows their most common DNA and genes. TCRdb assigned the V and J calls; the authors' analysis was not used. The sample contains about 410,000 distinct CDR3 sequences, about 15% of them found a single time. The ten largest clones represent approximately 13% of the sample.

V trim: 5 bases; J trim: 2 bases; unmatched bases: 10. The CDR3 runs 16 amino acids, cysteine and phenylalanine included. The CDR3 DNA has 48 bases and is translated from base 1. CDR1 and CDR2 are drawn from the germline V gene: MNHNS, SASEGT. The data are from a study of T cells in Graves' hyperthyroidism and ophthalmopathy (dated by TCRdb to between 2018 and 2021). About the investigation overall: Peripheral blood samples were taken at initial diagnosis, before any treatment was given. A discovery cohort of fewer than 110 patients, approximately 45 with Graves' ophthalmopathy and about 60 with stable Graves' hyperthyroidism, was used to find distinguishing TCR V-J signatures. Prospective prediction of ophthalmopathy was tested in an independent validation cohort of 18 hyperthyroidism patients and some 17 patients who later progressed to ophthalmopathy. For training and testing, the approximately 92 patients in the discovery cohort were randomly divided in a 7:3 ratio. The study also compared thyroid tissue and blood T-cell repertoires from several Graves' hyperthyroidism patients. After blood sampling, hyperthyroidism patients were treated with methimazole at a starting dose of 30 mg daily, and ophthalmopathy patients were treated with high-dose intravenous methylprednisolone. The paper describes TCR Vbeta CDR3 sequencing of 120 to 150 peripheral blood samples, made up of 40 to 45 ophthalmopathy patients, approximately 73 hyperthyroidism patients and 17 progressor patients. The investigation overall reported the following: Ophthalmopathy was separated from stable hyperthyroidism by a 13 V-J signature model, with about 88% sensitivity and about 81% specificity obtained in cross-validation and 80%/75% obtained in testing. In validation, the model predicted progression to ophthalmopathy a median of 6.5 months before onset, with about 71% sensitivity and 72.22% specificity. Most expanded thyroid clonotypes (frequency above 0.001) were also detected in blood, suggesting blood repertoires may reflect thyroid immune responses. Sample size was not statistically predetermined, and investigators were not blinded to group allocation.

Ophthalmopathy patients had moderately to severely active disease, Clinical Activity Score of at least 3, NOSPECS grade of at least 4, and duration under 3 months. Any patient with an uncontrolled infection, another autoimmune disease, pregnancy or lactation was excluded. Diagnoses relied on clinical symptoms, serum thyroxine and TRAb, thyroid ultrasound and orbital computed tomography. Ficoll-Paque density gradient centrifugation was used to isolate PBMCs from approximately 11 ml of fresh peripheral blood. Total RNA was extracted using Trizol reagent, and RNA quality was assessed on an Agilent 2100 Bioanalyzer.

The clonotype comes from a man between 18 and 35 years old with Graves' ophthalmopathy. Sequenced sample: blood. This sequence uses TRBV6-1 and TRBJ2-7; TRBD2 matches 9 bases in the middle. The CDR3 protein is CASSWRIAGAPYEQYF. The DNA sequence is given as TGTGCCAGCAGTTGGCGCATAGCGGGGGCCCCCTACGAGCAGTACTTC.